These T cell receptor beta chains were read from a single sample in a study of blood T cells in healthy people across ages. TCRdb re-derived calls from the 5' RACE reads in MiXCR, one entry per CDR3 protein. The table records 1.5 million to 2 million distinct CDR3 sequences, about 49% of them present only once. Material: blood. These receptors all come from a woman between 35 and 50 years old in good health. Both conserved end residues are part of each CDR3. Each record gives: J gene, clone size, V gene, D gene, CDR3 DNA, CDR3 protein. A D gene is named only where the DNA matches it firmly. Clone sizes are given selectively: once, few, many, or a class where the clone is expanded.

J: TRBJ2-5
size: -
V: TRBV20-1
D: -
DNA: TGCAGTGCTAGGGGCGGGGAGAGAGAGACCCAGTACTTC
CDR3: CSARGGERETQYF

J: TRBJ2-7
size: -
V: TRBV27
D: TRBD2
DNA: TGTGCCAGCAGTCCCCTACCTACTAGCGGCGCTTCCTACGAGCAGTACTTC
CDR3: CASSPLPTSGASYEQYF

J: TRBJ1-2
size: -
V: TRBV4-3
D: -
DNA: TGCGCCAGCAGCCAACAGGGGAACACTAACTATGGCTACACCTTC
CDR3: CASSQQGNTNYGYTF

J: TRBJ2-1
size: few
V: TRBV12-3/TRBV12-4
D: -
DNA: TGTGCCAGCAGTTTGAAGTATGAGCAGTTCTTC
CDR3: CASSLKYEQFF

J: TRBJ2-4
size: -
V: TRBV7-3
D: -
DNA: TGTGCCAGCAGCCCCGGACCCGCTGCCAAAAACATTCAGTACTTC
CDR3: CASSPGPAAKNIQYF

J: TRBJ2-5
size: few
V: TRBV11-2
D: -
DNA: TGTGCCAGCAGCTTAGTAGGCCTAGTCGAGACCCAGTACTTC
CDR3: CASSLVGLVETQYF

J: TRBJ2-1
size: -
V: TRBV18
D: -
DNA: TGTGCCAGCTCACCCCGGCCCCCTAGCTACAATGAGCAGTTCTTC
CDR3: CASSPRPPSYNEQFF

J: TRBJ2-6
size: once
V: TRBV24-1
D: -
DNA: TGTGCCACCAGTGATTGGGTGGCTGGGGCCAACGTCCTGACTTTC
CDR3: CATSDWVAGANVLTF

J: TRBJ2-1
size: -
V: TRBV5-1
D: -
DNA: TGCGCCGCGACTCAGGGCAGCACACACAATGAGCAGTTCTTC
CDR3: CAATQGSTHNEQFF

J: TRBJ1-2
size: few
V: TRBV20-1
D: -
DNA: TGCAGTGCTAGGCGGTCAGCCCAAGCTAACTATGGCTACACCTTC
CDR3: CSARRSAQANYGYTF

J: TRBJ2-5
size: once
V: TRBV4-2
D: TRBD2
DNA: TGTGCCAGCAGCCAAGATCGGGGGACTAGCGGGGGGGAAGAGACCCAGTACTTC
CDR3: CASSQDRGTSGGEETQYF

J: TRBJ1-2
size: few
V: TRBV6-5
D: -
DNA: TGTGCCAGCAGTTACTTCGAGGGCTATGGCTACACCTTC
CDR3: CASSYFEGYGYTF

J: TRBJ2-3
size: -
V: TRBV7-2
D: -
DNA: TGTGCCAGCAGCTCCCATGCGGCGGAAGATACGCAGTATTTT
CDR3: CASSSHAAEDTQYF

J: TRBJ2-4
size: -
V: TRBV7-9
D: -
DNA: TGTGCCAGCAGCTTAGCCTCCGCGGGGCTGGCCAAAAACATTCAGTACTTC
CDR3: CASSLASAGLAKNIQYF

J: TRBJ1-2
size: once
V: TRBV7-2
D: -
DNA: TGTGCCAGCAGCTTCGACAGGAACGATGGCTACACCTTC
CDR3: CASSFDRNDGYTF

J: TRBJ2-3
size: few
V: TRBV20-1
D: TRBD2
DNA: TGCAGTGCTAGTGGCCTAGCGGGGGGATACGATACGCAGTATTTT
CDR3: CSASGLAGGYDTQYF

J: TRBJ2-5
size: -
V: TRBV24-1
D: TRBD2
DNA: TGTGCCACCAGTGATGGGACTAGGTCGGAGACCCAGTACTTC
CDR3: CATSDGTRSETQYF

J: TRBJ2-5
size: -
V: TRBV7-8
D: -
DNA: TGTGCCAGCAGCACACACGAAGGGGACATCTACAATGAGCAGTACTTC
CDR3: CASSTHEGDIYNEQYF

J: TRBJ2-4
size: few
V: TRBV28
D: -
DNA: TGTGCCAGCAGTTCGACAGTCCCGATGGGCAAAAACATTCAGTACTTC
CDR3: CASSSTVPMGKNIQYF

J: TRBJ1-2
size: few
V: TRBV13
D: TRBD1
DNA: TGTGCCAGCAGCGTCAACGCCGGGACAGGGGGCGCTGGCTATGGCTACACCTTC
CDR3: CASSVNAGTGGAGYGYTF

J: TRBJ2-1
size: -
V: TRBV20-1
D: TRBD2
DNA: TGCAGTGCTAGAGTCCAGCGGGGGGGCGTCTACAATGAGCAGTTCTTC
CDR3: CSARVQRGGVYNEQFF

J: TRBJ1-6
size: few
V: TRBV28
D: -
DNA: TGTGCCAGCAGGCCGGCTTATAATTCACCCCTCCACTTT
CDR3: CASRPAYNSPLHF

J: TRBJ2-1
size: -
V: TRBV6-5
D: -
DNA: TGTGCCAGCAGAGAGGGTTCCCGCGAGACCCAGTTCTTC
CDR3: CASREGSRETQFF

J: TRBJ2-3
size: few
V: TRBV20-1
D: TRBD2
DNA: TGCAGTGCCGCGGGGGGCACAGATACGCAGTATTTT
CDR3: CSAAGGTDTQYF

J: TRBJ1-2
size: few
V: TRBV7-2
D: -
DNA: TGTGCCAGCACCCGTGACTGGGATTCTGGCTACACCTTC
CDR3: CASTRDWDSGYTF

J: TRBJ2-5
size: -
V: TRBV7-2
D: TRBD1
DNA: TGTGCCAGCAGCTTAGGGCAGGGGGCTGTGACCCAGTACTTC
CDR3: CASSLGQGAVTQYF

J: TRBJ2-6
size: -
V: TRBV5-1
D: TRBD1
DNA: TGCGCCAGCAGCACCTGGACAGGGGCCTCTGGGGCCAACGTCCTGACTTTC
CDR3: CASSTWTGASGANVLTF

J: TRBJ2-1
size: once
V: TRBV4-2
D: -
DNA: TGTGCCAGCAGCCAAGGGGGGACTTCGAATGAGCAGTTCTTC
CDR3: CASSQGGTSNEQFF

J: TRBJ2-7
size: few
V: TRBV5-1
D: TRBD2
DNA: TGCGCCAGCGGTCGGGGGGGGTTCTACGAGCAGTACTTC
CDR3: CASGRGGFYEQYF

J: TRBJ2-3
size: few
V: TRBV4-3
D: TRBD1
DNA: TGCGCCAGCAGCCCCCAGGGACAGAGGGAAATGGATACGCAGTATTTT
CDR3: CASSPQGQREMDTQYF

J: TRBJ1-6
size: -
V: TRBV7-3
D: TRBD1
DNA: TGTGCCAGCAGCGTTCATGGGGACAGAAATTCACCCCTCCACTTT
CDR3: CASSVHGDRNSPLHF

J: TRBJ1-5
size: -
V: TRBV20-1
D: -
DNA: TGCAGTGCCGTCTGGGGATTAGATCCCTCTCAGCCCCAGCATTTT
CDR3: CSAVWGLDPSQPQHF

J: TRBJ1-5
size: few
V: TRBV7-2
D: -
DNA: TGTGCCAGCAGCTGGGGGGGTTTTGGGAATCAGCCCCAGCATTTT
CDR3: CASSWGGFGNQPQHF

J: TRBJ2-5
size: -
V: TRBV6-2/TRBV6-3
D: TRBD2
DNA: TGTGCCAGCAGTTACTCTGGCGGGGGAAGCCGGGGAGAGACCCAGTACTTC
CDR3: CASSYSGGGSRGETQYF

J: TRBJ1-4
size: -
V: TRBV7-9
D: -
DNA: TGTGCCAGCAGCTTAGATCGGGGGACCTGGGAAAAACTGTTTTTT
CDR3: CASSLDRGTWEKLFF